This is a list of T cell receptor beta chains from one sample in a study of T cell changes during pregnancy in multiple sclerosis. The data were produced by immunoSEQ multiplex PCR, yet TCRdb's version contains in-frame clones alone and is incomplete. This sample has tens of thousands of clones, with 85% to 95% found just once. The sequences come from CD8+ T cells from peripheral blood mononuclear cells, collected in the third trimester of pregnancy. These TCRs come from a female donor with multiple sclerosis, enrolled in a pregnancy study. The CDR3 runs from the conserved cysteine through the conserved F or W. Fields, in order: CDR3 length, D gene, clone size, V gene, J gene, CDR3 DNA, CDR3 protein. D genes are given only for firm matches. Clone size is given for some rows only: seen once, a few or many times, or a class if the clone is expanded.

14,.,.,TRBV6-4,TRBJ2-7,TGTGCCAGCCCCCTTGGGACACCAAACTACGAGCAGTACTTC,CASPLGTPNYEQYF
17,TRBD2,.,TRBV11-2,TRBJ2-5,TGTGCCAGCAGCTTAGAGGGCGGGGGGACCGAGGAAGAGACCCAGTACTTC,CASSLEGGGTEEETQYF
15,.,once,TRBV27,TRBJ2-2,TGTGCCAGCAGTCCCCAAGATAGCGACACCGGGGAGCTGTTTTTT,CASSPQDSDTGELFF
12,TRBD1,.,TRBV6-1,TRBJ2-7,TGTGCCAGCGGGACAGGGACCTACGAGCAGTACTTC,CASGTGTYEQYF
13,.,.,TRBV6-1,TRBJ2-5,TGTGCCAGCACGACAGAGTACCAAGAGACCCAGTACTTC,CASTTEYQETQYF
16,.,.,TRBV9,TRBJ1-4,TGTGCCAGCAGCGTAAATGGAGAAGTAACTAATGAAAAACTGTTTTTT,CASSVNGEVTNEKLFF
18,TRBD2,.,TRBV13,TRBJ2-3,TGTGCCAGCAGCTTAATCCTCCGGGAGGGAGATAGCACAGATACGCAGTATTTT,CASSLILREGDSTDTQYF
14,.,.,TRBV4-3,TRBJ1-1,TGCGCCAGCAGCCAGGTACAGGGTAGCACTGAAGCTTTCTTT,CASSQVQGSTEAFF
14,.,once,TRBV30,TRBJ2-7,TGTGCCTGGAGTGTACGAGGGAGCTCCTACGAGCAGTACTTC,CAWSVRGSSYEQYF
13,TRBD1,.,TRBV12-5,TRBJ2-7,TGTGCTAGTGGTTCATGGACAGGTTACGAGCAGTACTTC,CASGSWTGYEQYF
16,.,.,TRBV4-1,TRBJ1-2,TGCGCCAGCAGCCAAGTTGTATTCGACCTAGAGTATGGCTACACCTTC,CASSQVVFDLEYGYTF
12,.,.,TRBV30,TRBJ2-3,TGTGCCTGGAGTGTAATCGGGGATACGCAGTATTTT,CAWSVIGDTQYF
15,.,.,TRBV7-9,TRBJ1-1,TGTGCCAGCAACTTCCAGGGCGGGAAAGACACTGAAGCTTTCTTT,CASNFQGGKDTEAFF
14,.,.,TRBV7-2,TRBJ1-2,TGTGCCAGCAGCTTAGCGCAGGGGTCGGGGGGCTACACCTTC,CASSLAQGSGGYTF
16,TRBD2,.,TRBV7-7,TRBJ2-2,TGTGCTAGCAGCGATGGACTAGCGGGAGAGGCGGGGGAGCTGTTTTTT,CASSDGLAGEAGELFF
18,TRBD1,.,TRBV2,TRBJ1-2,TGTGCCAGCAAGGGGAATACGAACAGGGGAACTTCTAACTATGGCTACACCTTC,CASKGNTNRGTSNYGYTF
13,.,.,TRBV29-1,TRBJ2-1,TGCAGCGTTGAGGGGGCCCGCTACAATGAGCAGTTCTTC,CSVEGARYNEQFF
15,TRBD2,.,TRBV6-5,TRBJ2-3,TGTGCCAGCAGTGGGACTAGCGGGAGTCCAGATACGCAGTATTTT,CASSGTSGSPDTQYF
14,TRBD1,.,TRBV27,TRBJ2-2,TGTGCCAGCAGTCAGGACAGGGCGGCCGGGGAGCTGTTTTTT,CASSQDRAAGELFF
13,.,.,TRBV7-9,TRBJ2-3,TGTGCCAGCAGCCCGAGTGCGGTAGATACGCAGTATTTT,CASSPSAVDTQYF
15,TRBD2,.,TRBV4-3,TRBJ2-7,TGCGCCAGCAGCCACCGACTAGCGGAAAACTACGAGCAGTACTTC,CASSHRLAENYEQYF
14,TRBD1,.,TRBV7-9,TRBJ1-1,TGTGCCAGCAGCTGGGACAGGGCGGGAACTGAAGCTTTCTTT,CASSWDRAGTEAFF
15,.,.,TRBV13,TRBJ1-2,TGTGCCAGCAGCCTCAATGGACAGACTAACTATGGCTACACCTTC,CASSLNGQTNYGYTF
16,TRBD1,.,TRBV27,TRBJ2-1,TGTGCCAGCAGTACCACAGGGGGGCTCTTCTACAATGAGCAGTTCTTC,CASSTTGGLFYNEQFF
16,TRBD1,.,TRBV18,TRBJ1-3,TGTGCCAGCTCACCATTCGACAGGGTCTCTGGAAACACCATATATTTT,CASSPFDRVSGNTIYF
17,.,.,TRBV13,TRBJ1-3,TGTGCCAGCAGCTTAGCAGGGGACCTCGTCTCTGGAAACACCATATATTTT,CASSLAGDLVSGNTIYF
16,.,.,TRBV6-5,TRBJ1-4,TGTGCCAGCAGTTACTCACAGACAGCAACTAATGAAAAACTGTTTTTT,CASSYSQTATNEKLFF
14,TRBD2,.,TRBV5-1,TRBJ2-1,TGCGCCAGCAGCTGGGGACTAGAAAACAATGAGCAGTTCTTC,CASSWGLENNEQFF
17,TRBD1,.,TRBV19,TRBJ1-5,TGTGCCAGTAGTCCCCGGGACAGGGGGCGAGACAATCAGCCCCAGCATTTT,CASSPRDRGRDNQPQHF
13,.,.,TRBV11-2,TRBJ2-7,TGTGCCAGCAGCTTAGGGGGACTGTACGAGCAGTACTTC,CASSLGGLYEQYF